This T cell receptor beta chain was identified in a study of molecular identifiers for immune sequencing clone quantification. V was pared by 6 bases and J by 0 bases, with 11 bases of the junction left unmatched. The length of the CDR3 is 17 residues. The germline gives CDR1 MDHEN, CDR2 SYDVKM. With listed TCR primers and previously described methods, bulk TCR libraries were prepared. MiXCR was run by TCRdb on the PCR reads, yielding one entry per CDR3 protein. The top ten hold about 0.9% of the sample, which has about 640,000 distinct CDR3 sequences, about 20% seen once. Naive CD8 T cells were sorted, and the gate applied was CD8+CD4-CCR7+CD45RA+. Notes on the study in general: Among effectors, clones above 20 RNA copies held over 99% of molecules; among naive cells, under 1%. Should identical TCR molecules share a barcode, the sizes of highly expanded clones could be underestimated.

This clonotype was seen more than once but under ten times. The antigen is not known. The TCR sequence derives from a human donor in good health. Some libraries in this study had Jurkat cell RNA spiked in. Sequencing was done on a sample of naive CD8+ T cells from blood, with Jurkat cell RNA spiked in. Subset reported: FACS-sorted CD8+CD4-CCR7+CD45RA+ naive T cells. The V call is TRBV28, the J call TRBJ1-5, with 7 positions matching TRBD1. The CDR3 reads CASSHQGVAYSNQPQHF. DNA for the CDR3: TGTGCCAGCAGCCACCAGGGGGTAGCTTATAGCAATCAGCCCCAGCATTTT.